The rows below give T cell receptor beta chains drawn from one sample of a study of blood T cell repertoires in COVID-19. The data were produced by immunoSEQ multiplex PCR, yet TCRdb's version contains in-frame clones alone and is incomplete. The sample lists roughly 120,000 clones; about 88% were seen once. The specimen sequenced was peripheral blood. The receptor set was obtained from a man aged 35 to 55 with acute or convalescent COVID-19. Each CDR3 is given with its conserved first and last residue. D genes are given only for firm matches. Rows may omit the clone size; those that give it use once, few, many or a size class.

abundance	v_gene	d_gene	j_gene	CDR3aa	CDR3nt
NA	TRBV14	NA	TRBJ2-5	CASSRAENGETQYF	TGTGCCAGCAGCCGAGCGGAGAACGGAGAGACCCAGTACTTC
NA	TRBV7-3	NA	TRBJ2-2	CASSSGVLSNTGELFF	TGTGCCAGCAGCTCAGGCGTCCTTTCCAACACCGGGGAGCTGTTTTTT
NA	TRBV30	NA	TRBJ1-4	CAWSRPGENEKLFF	TGTGCCTGGAGTCGGCCAGGGGAAAATGAAAAACTGTTTTTT
NA	TRBV29-1	NA	TRBJ2-1	CSVDLASSYNEQFF	TGCAGCGTTGATCTAGCGAGCTCCTACAATGAGCAGTTCTTC
NA	TRBV4-2	NA	TRBJ1-4	CASSLGGVPTNEKLFF	TGTGCCAGCAGCCTTGGAGGGGTCCCAACTAATGAAAAACTGTTTTTT
NA	TRBV4-1	TRBD2	TRBJ2-4	CASSQDILGTSGQNIQYF	TGCGCCAGCAGCCAAGATATTCTTGGGACTAGCGGGCAAAACATTCAGTACTTC
NA	TRBV12-3/TRBV12-4	TRBD1	TRBJ1-2	CASTRTGYGYTF	TGTGCCAGCACCCGGACAGGTTATGGCTACACCTTC
NA	TRBV10-3	TRBD2	TRBJ2-3	CAISWTSGGAEDTQYF	TGTGCCATCAGTTGGACTAGCGGGGGGGCTGAAGATACGCAGTATTTT
NA	TRBV19	NA	TRBJ2-2	CASRLWANTGELFF	TGTGCCAGTAGATTATGGGCAAACACCGGGGAGCTGTTTTTT
NA	TRBV6-5	TRBD1	TRBJ1-2	CASSYLGQGNYGYTF	TGTGCCAGCAGTTACCTCGGACAGGGGAACTATGGCTACACCTTC
once	TRBV12-5	TRBD2	TRBJ2-5	CASASGGYEATQYF	TGTGCTAGTGCCTCGGGAGGCTATGAGGCGACCCAGTACTTC
NA	TRBV4-1	TRBD2	TRBJ2-3	CASSLRGGMQYF	TGCGCCAGCAGCCTGCGGGGGGGTATGCAGTATTTT
NA	TRBV5-1	NA	TRBJ1-1	CASSLSGGNTEAFF	TGCGCCAGCAGCCTATCGGGAGGGAACACTGAAGCTTTCTTT
NA	TRBV7-9	TRBD1	TRBJ2-4	CASSLSVRDRNIQYF	TGTGCCAGCAGCTTAAGCGTAAGGGACAGAAACATTCAGTACTTC
NA	TRBV4-3	NA	TRBJ2-2	CASSQDLYWGQNTGELFF	TGCGCCAGCAGCCAAGATCTTTACTGGGGACAGAACACCGGGGAGCTGTTTTTT
NA	TRBV5-1	NA	TRBJ2-6	CASSLLELASGANVLTF	TGCGCCAGCAGCTTGTTGGAGTTAGCCTCTGGGGCCAACGTCCTGACTTTC
NA	TRBV3-1/TRBV3-2	TRBD1	TRBJ1-4	CASSLGQGGTNEKLFF	TGTGCCAGCAGCCTGGGACAGGGGGGAACTAATGAAAAACTGTTTTTT
NA	TRBV19	TRBD1	TRBJ1-1	CASKQGGTEAFF	TGTGCCAGTAAACAGGGGGGCACTGAAGCTTTCTTT
NA	TRBV24-1	NA	TRBJ2-3	CATSQAGASSTDTQYF	TGTGCCACCAGCCAAGCTGGGGCCTCTAGCACAGATACGCAGTATTTT
once	TRBV30	TRBD1	TRBJ1-6	CAWKSRDRESSYNSPLHF	TGTGCCTGGAAATCCCGGGACAGGGAGAGCTCCTATAATTCACCCCTCCACTTT
NA	TRBV11-1	NA	TRBJ1-1	CASSARWSGTTEAFF	TGTGCCAGCAGCGCCCGCTGGTCAGGTACCACTGAAGCTTTCTTT
few	TRBV30	TRBD1	TRBJ1-6	CAWVTGAGSPLHF	TGTGCCTGGGTGACAGGGGCAGGCTCACCCCTCCACTTT
few	TRBV5-5	NA	TRBJ1-1	CASSPVSGTHTEAFF	TGTGCCAGCAGCCCCGTGAGCGGGACGCACACTGAAGCTTTCTTT
once	TRBV5-1	NA	TRBJ2-2	CASSFQGTANTGELFF	TGCGCCAGCAGCTTCCAAGGGACTGCGAACACCGGGGAGCTGTTTTTT
NA	TRBV29-1	TRBD1	TRBJ2-7	CSLDRGNRYEQYF	TGCAGCTTGGACAGGGGAAATAGGTACGAGCAGTACTTC
NA	TRBV27	NA	TRBJ2-1	CASSLEGAYNEQFF	TGTGCCAGCAGTTTAGAAGGGGCCTACAATGAGCAGTTCTTC
NA	TRBV11-2	NA	TRBJ2-7	CASSSGVSYEQYF	TGTGCCAGCAGCTCAGGGGTCTCCTACGAGCAGTACTTC
NA	TRBV14	NA	TRBJ2-7	CASSQDPFLEQYF	TGTGCCAGCAGCCAAGATCCTTTCCTCGAGCAGTACTTC
NA	TRBV7-2	NA	TRBJ2-7	CASSLVRNSGDPPRVYF	TGTGCCAGCAGCTTAGTGAGGAATTCGGGGGACCCCCCTCGAGTGTACTTC
NA	TRBV7-2	TRBD2	TRBJ2-7	CASSPGGGRREQYF	TGTGCCAGCAGCCCCGGGGGGGGGCGACGGGAGCAGTACTTC
NA	TRBV5-4	NA	TRBJ2-2	CASSRDLNTGELFF	TGTGCCAGCAGCCGGGATCTTAACACCGGGGAGCTGTTTTTT
NA	TRBV2	NA	TRBJ1-1	CASSEALIGGRAFF	TGTGCCAGCAGTGAAGCACTAATTGGAGGAAGAGCTTTCTTT
NA	TRBV10-2	TRBD2	TRBJ2-3	CASSMGLAGWGTDTQYF	TGCGCCAGCAGTATGGGACTAGCGGGTTGGGGGACAGATACGCAGTATTTT
NA	TRBV21-1	NA	TRBJ2-2	CASSPAGGTNTGELFF	TGTGCCAGCAGTCCGGCGGGGGGCACGAACACCGGGGAGCTGTTTTTT
NA	TRBV21-1	NA	TRBJ1-5	CASSSHVQQGDSNQPQHF	TGTGCCAGCAGCTCCCACGTGCAGCAGGGGGATAGCAATCAGCCCCAGCATTTT
NA	TRBV19	NA	TRBJ1-6	CASSTELSSYNSPLHF	TGTGCCAGTAGTACCGAACTAAGCTCCTATAATTCACCCCTCCACTTT
NA	TRBV30	TRBD1	TRBJ1-2	CAWSVIGGNGYTF	TGTGCCTGGAGTGTGATAGGGGGCAATGGCTACACCTTC
NA	TRBV27	NA	TRBJ2-3	CASSNGLSTDTQYF	TGTGCCAGCAGTAACGGTCTCAGCACAGATACGCAGTATTTT
NA	TRBV7-2	TRBD2	TRBJ2-7	CASSQGLAGGPGEQYF	TGTGCCAGCAGCCAAGGACTAGCGGGGGGGCCGGGCGAGCAGTACTTC
NA	TRBV24-1	TRBD2	TRBJ2-1	CATSDPSGTSGGANGEQFF	TGTGCCACCAGTGACCCGTCCGGGACTAGCGGGGGGGCTAACGGGGAGCAGTTCTTC
NA	TRBV5-1	NA	TRBJ1-1	CASSLAKGFTEAFF	TGCGCCAGCAGCTTGGCCAAGGGGTTCACTGAAGCTTTCTTT
NA	TRBV30	NA	TRBJ2-2	CAWIRGKNTGELFF	TGTGCCTGGATTCGGGGGAAGAACACCGGGGAGCTGTTTTTT
NA	TRBV13	NA	TRBJ2-1	CASSLGPRGGPYNEQFF	TGTGCCAGCAGCTTAGGCCCAAGGGGGGGGCCATACAATGAGCAGTTCTTC
NA	TRBV6-5	TRBD1	TRBJ2-7	CASSYGQGSYEQYF	TGTGCCAGCAGTTACGGACAGGGATCCTACGAGCAGTACTTC
NA	TRBV11-2	TRBD2	TRBJ2-1	CASSFSGGGYEQFF	TGTGCCAGCAGCTTTAGCGGGGGGGGCTATGAGCAGTTCTTC
once	TRBV24-1	TRBD1	TRBJ2-2	CAAAGGAGTGELFF	TGTGCCGCAGCAGGGGGCGCGGGTACCGGGGAGCTGTTTTTT
NA	TRBV5-8	NA	TRBJ2-7	CASSLAEGRGYEQYF	TGTGCCAGCAGCTTGGCCGAGGGCAGGGGATACGAGCAGTACTTC
NA	TRBV2	TRBD1	TRBJ2-1	CASSFTGGYNEQFF	TGTGCCAGCAGTTTTACAGGGGGGTACAATGAGCAGTTCTTC
NA	TRBV7-5	NA	TRBJ2-1	CARSPSGRGQSYNEQFF	TGTGCCAGAAGCCCGAGCGGCAGGGGCCAGTCCTACAATGAGCAGTTCTTC